The clone carrying this T cell receptor (beta chain) was seen a single time. Patients in Seattle were enrolled during active infection, then followed longitudinally. The repertoire was sequenced with immunoSEQ multiplex PCR; TCRdb's copy has only in-frame clones and lacks some. The data show some 180,000 clones, approximately 88% seen once. The data stem from a study of blood T cell repertoires in COVID-19. The CDR3 has 15 residues. Between the trimmed V and J ends, which lost 5 bases and 6 bases, there was a span of 16 bases. Per germline, CDR1 SGHAT and CDR2 FQNNGV. The chain has TRBV11-2 and TRBJ2-2, with D possibly being TRBD2 (6 bases). Sample: peripheral blood. The sequence was collected from a woman between 35 and 50 years old with COVID-19, enrolled during active disease. The CDR3, as DNA: TGTGCCAGCAGCGACCGGGACTCCTTTGCCGGGGAGCTGTTTTTT. It specifies CASSDRDSFAGELFF.